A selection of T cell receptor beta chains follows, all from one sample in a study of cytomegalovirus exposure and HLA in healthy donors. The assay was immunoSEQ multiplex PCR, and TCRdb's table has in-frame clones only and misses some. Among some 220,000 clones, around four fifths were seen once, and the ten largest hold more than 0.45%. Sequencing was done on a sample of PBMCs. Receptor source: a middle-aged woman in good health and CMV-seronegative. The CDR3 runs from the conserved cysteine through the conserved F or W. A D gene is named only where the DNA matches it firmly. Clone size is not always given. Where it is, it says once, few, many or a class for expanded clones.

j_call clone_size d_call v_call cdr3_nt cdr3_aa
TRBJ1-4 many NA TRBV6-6 TGTGCCAGCAGTTCCAGCGGAGTGGCTGGACTGTTTTTT CASSSSGVAGLFF
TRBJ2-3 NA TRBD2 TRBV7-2 TGTGCCAGCAGCAATATCCTGGCTAGCGGGGAGACGTTTTTT CASSNILASGETFF
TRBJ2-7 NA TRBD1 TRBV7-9 TGTGCCAGCAGTCCGGGACAGGGTCGATACGAGCAGTACTTC CASSPGQGRYEQYF
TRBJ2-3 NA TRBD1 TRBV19 TGTGCCAGTAGTCTTGGGACAGGCACAGATACGCAGTATTTT CASSLGTGTDTQYF
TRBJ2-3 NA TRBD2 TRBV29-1 TGCAGCGTTGAAGATCTTTGGAGCGGGGGGCGGAGCACAGATACGCAGTATTTT CSVEDLWSGGRSTDTQYF
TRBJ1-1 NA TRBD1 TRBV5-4 TGTGCCAGCAGCTTTCGGGGACAGACCTTTGAAGCTTTCTTT CASSFRGQTFEAFF
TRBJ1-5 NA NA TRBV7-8 TGTGCCAGCAGCTTAGCAATGGTGGTGGGGGGAAGTTTTCAGCCCCAGCATTTT CASSLAMVVGGSFQPQHF
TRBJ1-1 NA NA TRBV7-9 TGTGCCAGCAGCTTAGCGTCGGAGGCTGAAGCTTTCTTT CASSLASEAEAFF
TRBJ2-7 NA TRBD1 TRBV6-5 TGTGCCAGCAGTTCCGCGGACAGGGTCTACGAGCAGTACTTC CASSSADRVYEQYF
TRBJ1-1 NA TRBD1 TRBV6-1 TGTGCCACCCAGGGGACAGGGGTGACTGAAGCTTTCTTT CATQGTGVTEAFF
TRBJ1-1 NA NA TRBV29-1 TGCAGCGTTGAAATCGAGGTCAACACTGAAGCTTTCTTT CSVEIEVNTEAFF
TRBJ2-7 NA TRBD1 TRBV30 TGTGCCTGGAGTCCCAGACAGGGGTTTACCTACGAGCAGTACTTC CAWSPRQGFTYEQYF
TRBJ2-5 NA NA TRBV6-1 TGTGCCAGCAGTGAATATTCTGCGGGATACCAAGAGACCCAGTACTTC CASSEYSAGYQETQYF
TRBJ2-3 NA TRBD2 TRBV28 TGTGCCAGCAGTTTCAGCGGGGGGGCCCATACGCAGTATTTT CASSFSGGAHTQYF
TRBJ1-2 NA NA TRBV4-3 TGCGCCAGCAGCCAAGACGAGGGTGGCTACACCTTC CASSQDEGGYTF